This TCR beta chain was sequenced in a study of blood T cells in healthy people across ages. A second roughly 6 to 11 cycle PCR used barcoded and J-beta primers. TCRdb independently ran MiXCR on the 5' RACE reads; one entry per CDR3 protein. This sample has around 1,900,000 distinct CDR3 sequences; approximately 39% occur once, and the top ten carry roughly 23%. The CDR3 length is 15 residues. Trimming took 7 bases from V and 3 from J; bases not matched to a gene: 8. This TCR derives from a human donor in good health. The sequencing input was blood. This chain connects TRBV12-3 or TRBV12-4 to TRBJ2-3; 9 nucleotides match TRBD1. The CDR3 loop reads CASTLGQGVTDTQYF. Written as DNA, the CDR3 is TGTGCCAGCACCCTGGGACAGGGAGTAACAGATACGCAGTATTTT.